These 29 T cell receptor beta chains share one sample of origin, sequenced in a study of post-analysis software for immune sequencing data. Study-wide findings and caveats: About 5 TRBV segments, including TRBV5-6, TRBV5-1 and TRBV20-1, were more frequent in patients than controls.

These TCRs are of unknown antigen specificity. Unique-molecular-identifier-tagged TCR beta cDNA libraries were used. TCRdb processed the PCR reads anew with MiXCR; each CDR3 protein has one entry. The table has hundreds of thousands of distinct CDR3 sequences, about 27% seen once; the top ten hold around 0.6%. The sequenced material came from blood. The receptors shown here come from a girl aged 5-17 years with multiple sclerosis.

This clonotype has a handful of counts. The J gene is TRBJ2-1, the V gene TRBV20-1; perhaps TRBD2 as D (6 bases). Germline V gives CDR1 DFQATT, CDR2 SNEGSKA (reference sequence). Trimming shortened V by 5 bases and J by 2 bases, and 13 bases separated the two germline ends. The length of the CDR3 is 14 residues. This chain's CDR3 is CSADDSGTYNEQFF. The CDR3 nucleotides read TGCAGTGCTGACGATAGCGGTACCTACAATGAGCAGTTCTTC.

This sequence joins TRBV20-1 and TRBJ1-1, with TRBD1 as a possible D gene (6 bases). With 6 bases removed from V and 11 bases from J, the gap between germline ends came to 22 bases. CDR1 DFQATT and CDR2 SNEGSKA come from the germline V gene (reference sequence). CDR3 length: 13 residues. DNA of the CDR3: TGCAGTGCAAAGGGGGAAACTTCTCTCGGGGCTTTCTTT. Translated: CSAKGETSLGAFF.

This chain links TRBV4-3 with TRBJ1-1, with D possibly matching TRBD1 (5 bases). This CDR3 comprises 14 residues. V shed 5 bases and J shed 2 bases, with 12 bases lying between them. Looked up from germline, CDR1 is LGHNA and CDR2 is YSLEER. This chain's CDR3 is CASSFQTGNTEAFF. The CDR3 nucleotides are TGCGCCAGCAGCTTCCAAACAGGAAACACTGAAGCTTTCTTT.

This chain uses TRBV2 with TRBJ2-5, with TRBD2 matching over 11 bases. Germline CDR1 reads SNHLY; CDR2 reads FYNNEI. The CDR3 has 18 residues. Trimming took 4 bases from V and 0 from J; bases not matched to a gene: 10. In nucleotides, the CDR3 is TGTGCCAGCAGTGGAAGGCTAGCGGGGGGATTTAACCAAGAGACCCAGTACTTC. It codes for CASSGRLAGGFNQETQYF.

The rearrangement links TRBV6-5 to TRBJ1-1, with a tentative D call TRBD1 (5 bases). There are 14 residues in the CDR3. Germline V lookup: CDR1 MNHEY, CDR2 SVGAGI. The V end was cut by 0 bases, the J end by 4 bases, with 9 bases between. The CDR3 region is CASSYSTVSTEAFF. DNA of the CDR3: TGTGCCAGCAGTTACTCGACAGTGAGCACTGAAGCTTTCTTT.

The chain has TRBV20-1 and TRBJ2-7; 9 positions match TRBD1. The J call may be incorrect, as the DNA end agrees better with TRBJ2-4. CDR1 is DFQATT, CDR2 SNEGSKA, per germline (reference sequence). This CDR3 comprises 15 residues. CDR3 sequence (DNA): TGCAGTGCTAGCATTCGGACAGGGGTCGAGGACATTCAGTACTTC. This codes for CSASIRTGVEDIQYF.

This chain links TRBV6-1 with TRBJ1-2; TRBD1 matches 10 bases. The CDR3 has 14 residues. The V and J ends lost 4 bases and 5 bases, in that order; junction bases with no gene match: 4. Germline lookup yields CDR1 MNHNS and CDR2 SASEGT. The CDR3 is CASSAGQGSYGYTF. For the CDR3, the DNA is TGTGCCAGCAGTGCGGGACAGGGGAGTTATGGCTACACCTTC.

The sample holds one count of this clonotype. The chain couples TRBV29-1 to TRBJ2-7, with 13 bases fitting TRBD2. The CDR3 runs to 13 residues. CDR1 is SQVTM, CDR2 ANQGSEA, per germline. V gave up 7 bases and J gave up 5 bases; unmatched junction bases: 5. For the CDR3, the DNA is TGCAGCGGCCGACTAGCGGGGGGAAACGAGCAGTACTTC. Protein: CSGRLAGGNEQYF.

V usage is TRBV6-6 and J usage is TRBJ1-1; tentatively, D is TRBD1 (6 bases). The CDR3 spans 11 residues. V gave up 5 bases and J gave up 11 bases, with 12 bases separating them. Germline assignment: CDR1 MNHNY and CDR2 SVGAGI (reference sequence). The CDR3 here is CASSETGIAFF. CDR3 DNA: TGTGCCAGCAGTGAAACAGGGATCGCTTTCTTT.

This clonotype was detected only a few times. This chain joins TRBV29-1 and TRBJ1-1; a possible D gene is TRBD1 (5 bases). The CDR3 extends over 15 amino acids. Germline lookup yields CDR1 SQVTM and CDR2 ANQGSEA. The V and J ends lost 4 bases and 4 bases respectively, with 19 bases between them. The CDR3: CSVGFLSGSVTEAFF. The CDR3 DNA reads TGCAGCGTTGGGTTTTTATCAGGGTCCGTCACTGAAGCTTTCTTT. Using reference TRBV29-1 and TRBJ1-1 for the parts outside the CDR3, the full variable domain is SAVISQKPSRDICQRGTSLTIQCQVDSQVTMMFWYRQQPGQSLTLIATANQGSEATYESGFVIDKFPISRPNLTFSTLTVSNMSPEDSSIYLCSVGFLSGSVTEAFFGQGTRLTVV.

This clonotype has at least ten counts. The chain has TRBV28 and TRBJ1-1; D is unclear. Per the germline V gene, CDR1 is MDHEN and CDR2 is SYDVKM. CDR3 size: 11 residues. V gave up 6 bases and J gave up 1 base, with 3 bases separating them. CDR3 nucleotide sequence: TGTGCCAGCAGGAGGAACACTGAAGCTTTCTTT. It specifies CASRRNTEAFF.

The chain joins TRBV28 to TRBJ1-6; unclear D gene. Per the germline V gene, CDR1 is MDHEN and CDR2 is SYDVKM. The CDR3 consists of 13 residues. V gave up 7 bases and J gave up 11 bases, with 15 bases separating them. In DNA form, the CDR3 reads TGTGCCAGCAATTTTCGCGGGGAAGCACCCCTCCACTTT. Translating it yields CASNFRGEAPLHF.

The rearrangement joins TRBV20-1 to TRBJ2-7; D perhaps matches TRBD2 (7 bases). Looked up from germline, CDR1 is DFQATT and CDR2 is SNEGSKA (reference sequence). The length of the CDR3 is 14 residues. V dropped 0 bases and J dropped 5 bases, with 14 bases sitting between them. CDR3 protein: CSARDVGGPHEQYF. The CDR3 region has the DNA TGCAGTGCTAGAGATGTGGGGGGGCCCCACGAGCAGTACTTC.

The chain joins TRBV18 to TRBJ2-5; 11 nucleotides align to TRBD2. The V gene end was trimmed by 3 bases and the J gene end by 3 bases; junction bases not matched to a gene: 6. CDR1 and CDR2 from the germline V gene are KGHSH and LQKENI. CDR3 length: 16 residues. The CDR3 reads CASSPEGLAVKETQYF. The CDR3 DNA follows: TGTGCCAGCTCACCGGAGGGACTAGCGGTGAAAGAGACCCAGTACTTC.

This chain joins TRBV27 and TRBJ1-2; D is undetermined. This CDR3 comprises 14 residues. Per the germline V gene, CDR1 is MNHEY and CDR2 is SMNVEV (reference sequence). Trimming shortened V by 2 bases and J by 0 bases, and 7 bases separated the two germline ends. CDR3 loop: CASSLARANYGYTF. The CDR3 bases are TGTGCCAGCAGTTTAGCCAGAGCTAACTATGGCTACACCTTC.

CDR3 loop: CASSLKGPQETQYF. The CDR3 DNA is TGTGCCAGCAGTTTAAAGGGGCCCCAAGAGACCCAGTACTTC. V usage is TRBV12-3 or TRBV12-4 and J usage is TRBJ2-5, with a tentative D call TRBD1 (5 bases). CDR3 length: 14 amino acids. Trimming left V 2 bases short and J 1 base short, with 8 bases between.

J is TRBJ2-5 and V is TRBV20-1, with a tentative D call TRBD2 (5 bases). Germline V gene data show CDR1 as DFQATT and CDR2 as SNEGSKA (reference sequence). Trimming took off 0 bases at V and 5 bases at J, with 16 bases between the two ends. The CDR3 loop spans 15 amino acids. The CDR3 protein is CSARDRLAGWETQYF. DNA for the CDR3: TGCAGTGCTAGAGATCGGCTAGCCGGGTGGGAGACCCAGTACTTC.

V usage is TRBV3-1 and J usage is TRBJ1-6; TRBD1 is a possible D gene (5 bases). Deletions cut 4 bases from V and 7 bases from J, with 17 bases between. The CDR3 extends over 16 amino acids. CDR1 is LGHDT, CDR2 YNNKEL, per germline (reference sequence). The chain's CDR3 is CASSPLARVGNSPLHF. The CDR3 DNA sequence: TGTGCCAGCAGCCCGCTAGCCAGGGTGGGCAATTCACCCCTCCACTTT.

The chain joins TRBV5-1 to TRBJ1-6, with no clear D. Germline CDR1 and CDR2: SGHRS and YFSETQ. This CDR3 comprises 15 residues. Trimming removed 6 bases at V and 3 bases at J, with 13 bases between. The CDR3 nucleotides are TGCGCCAGCACAGCCGCAGGAAACTATAATTCACCCCTCCACTTT. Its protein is CASTAAGNYNSPLHF.

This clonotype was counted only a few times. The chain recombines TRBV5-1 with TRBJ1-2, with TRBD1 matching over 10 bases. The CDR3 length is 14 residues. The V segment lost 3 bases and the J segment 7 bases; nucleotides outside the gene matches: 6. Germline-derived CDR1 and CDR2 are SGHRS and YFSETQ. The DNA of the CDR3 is TGCGCCAGCAGCTGGGACAGGGGACTGGGTGGCTACACCTTC. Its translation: CASSWDRGLGGYTF.

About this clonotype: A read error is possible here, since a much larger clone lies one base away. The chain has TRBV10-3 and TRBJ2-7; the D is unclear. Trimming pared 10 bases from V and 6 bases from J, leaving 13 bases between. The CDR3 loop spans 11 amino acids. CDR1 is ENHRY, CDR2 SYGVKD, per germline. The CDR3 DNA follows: TGTGCCACCCATTCGGGTTTCGAGCAGTACTTC. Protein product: CATHSGFEQYF.

CDR3 protein: CSATGTSGSNEQFF. The CDR3 bases are TGCAGTGCCACCGGGACTAGCGGATCCAATGAGCAGTTCTTC. The rearrangement joins TRBV20-1 to TRBJ2-1; TRBD2 matches at 11 bases. V lost 6 bases and J lost 6; bases outside the gene matches: 7. Germline V gene data show CDR1 as DFQATT and CDR2 as SNEGSKA (reference sequence). The CDR3 sequence is 14 residues long.

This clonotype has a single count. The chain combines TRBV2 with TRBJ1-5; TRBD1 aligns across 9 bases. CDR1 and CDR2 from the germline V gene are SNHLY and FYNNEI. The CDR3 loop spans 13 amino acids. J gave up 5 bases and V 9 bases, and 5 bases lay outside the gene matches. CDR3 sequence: CASRQGVYQPQHF. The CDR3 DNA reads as TGTGCCAGTCGACAGGGGGTCTATCAGCCCCAGCATTTT.

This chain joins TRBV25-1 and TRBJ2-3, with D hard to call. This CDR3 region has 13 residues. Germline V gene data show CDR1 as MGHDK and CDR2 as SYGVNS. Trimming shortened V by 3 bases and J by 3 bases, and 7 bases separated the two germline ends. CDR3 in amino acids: CASSDLVTDTQYF. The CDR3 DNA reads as TGTGCCAGCAGTGATTTAGTAACAGATACGCAGTATTTT.

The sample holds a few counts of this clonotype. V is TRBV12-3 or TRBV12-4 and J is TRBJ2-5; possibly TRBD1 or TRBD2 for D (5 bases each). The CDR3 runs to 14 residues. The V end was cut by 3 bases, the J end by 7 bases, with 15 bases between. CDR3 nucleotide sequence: TGTGCCAGCAGTTTCTTCCATTCGAGGGGGACCCAGTACTTC. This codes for CASSFFHSRGTQYF.

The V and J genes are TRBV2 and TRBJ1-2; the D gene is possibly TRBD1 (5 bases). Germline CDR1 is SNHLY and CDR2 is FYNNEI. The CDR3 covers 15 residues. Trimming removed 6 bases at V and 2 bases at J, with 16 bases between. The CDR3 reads CASSASRGANYGYTF. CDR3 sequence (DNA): TGTGCCAGCAGCGCCTCGAGGGGCGCCAACTATGGCTACACCTTC.

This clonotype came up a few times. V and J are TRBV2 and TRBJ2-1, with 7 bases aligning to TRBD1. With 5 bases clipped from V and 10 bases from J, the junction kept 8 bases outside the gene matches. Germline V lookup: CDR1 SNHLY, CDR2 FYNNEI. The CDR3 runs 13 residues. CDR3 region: CASSSGGISEQFF. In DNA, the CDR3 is TGTGCCAGCAGTTCAGGGGGAATCAGCGAGCAGTTCTTC.

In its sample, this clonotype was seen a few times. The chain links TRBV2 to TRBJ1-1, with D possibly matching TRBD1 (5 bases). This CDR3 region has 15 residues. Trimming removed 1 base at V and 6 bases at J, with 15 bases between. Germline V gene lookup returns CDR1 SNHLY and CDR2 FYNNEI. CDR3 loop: CASSEDLVLGAEAFF. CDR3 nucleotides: TGTGCCAGCAGTGAAGACTTGGTGCTGGGGGCTGAAGCTTTCTTT. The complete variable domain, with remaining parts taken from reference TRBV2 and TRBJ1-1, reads EPEVTQTPSHQVTQMGQEVILRCVPISNHLYFYWYRQILGQKVEFLVSFYNNEISEKSEIFDDQFSVERPDGSNFTLKIRSTKLEDSAMYFCASSEDLVLGAEAFFGQGTRLTVV.

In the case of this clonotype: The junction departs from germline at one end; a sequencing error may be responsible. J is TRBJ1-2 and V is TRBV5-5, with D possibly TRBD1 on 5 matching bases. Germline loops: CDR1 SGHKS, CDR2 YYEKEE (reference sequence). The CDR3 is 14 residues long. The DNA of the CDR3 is TGTGCCAGCAGCTCGGGCGGGGGAAACTATGGCTGCACCTTC. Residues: CASSSGGGNYGCTF.